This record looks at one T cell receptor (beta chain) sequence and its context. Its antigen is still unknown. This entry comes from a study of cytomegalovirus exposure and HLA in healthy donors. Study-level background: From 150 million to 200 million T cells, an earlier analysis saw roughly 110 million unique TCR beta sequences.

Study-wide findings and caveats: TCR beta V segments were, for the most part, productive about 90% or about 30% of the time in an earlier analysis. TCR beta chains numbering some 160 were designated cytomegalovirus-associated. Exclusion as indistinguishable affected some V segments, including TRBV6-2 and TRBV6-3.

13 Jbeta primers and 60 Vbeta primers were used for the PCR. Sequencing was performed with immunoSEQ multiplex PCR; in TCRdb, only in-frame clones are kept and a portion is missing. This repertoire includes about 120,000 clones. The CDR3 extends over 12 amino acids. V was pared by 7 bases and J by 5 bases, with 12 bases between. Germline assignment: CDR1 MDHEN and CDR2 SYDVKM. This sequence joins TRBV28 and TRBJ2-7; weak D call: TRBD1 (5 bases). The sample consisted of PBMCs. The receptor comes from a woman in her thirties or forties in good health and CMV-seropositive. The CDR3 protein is CASKARVHEQYF. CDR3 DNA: TGTGCCAGCAAGGCCAGGGTCCACGAGCAGTACTTC.